The 16 T cell receptor beta chains given below trace back to one sample, sequenced in a study of beta chain features in type 1 diabetes. The entirety of the isolated RNA underwent reverse transcription, so expressed TCRB transcripts were sequenced. Measured with immunoSEQ multiplex PCR; TCRdb has only the in-frame clones, and not every one. The sample lists 900,000 or so clones; roughly 15% were seen once. The source material was naive CD4+ T cells from blood. These receptors all stem from a woman younger than 35 in good health.

J is TRBJ2-5 and V is TRBV18; tentatively, D is TRBD1 (5 bases). Trimming pared 3 bases from V and 1 base from J, leaving 9 bases between. Germline V gives CDR1 KGHSH, CDR2 LQKENI. The CDR3 contains 14 residues. The CDR3 DNA reads as TGTGCCAGCTCACCGAGACAGTCCCAAGAGACCCAGTACTTC. Encoded protein: CASSPRQSQETQYF. The whole variable domain, remainder taken from reference TRBV18 and TRBJ2-5, is NAGVMQNPRHLVRRRGQEARLRCSPMKGHSHVYWYRQLPEEGLKFMVYLQKENIIDESGMPKERFSAEFPKEGPSILRIQQVVRGDSAAYFCASSPRQSQETQYFGPGTRLLVL.

In its sample, this clone was seen a few times. Mismatch with germline at one junction end may stem from a read error. The CDR3 nucleotides read TGTGCTAGCAGCTTAGACCGTCGGGAGACCCAGTACTTC. Its protein is CASSLDRRETQYF. This sequence joins TRBV7-7 and TRBJ2-5, with D hard to call. The germline gives CDR1 SSHAT, CDR2 FNYEAQ (reference sequence). The CDR3 runs to 13 residues.

This clone was recorded a few times. The genes are TRBV19 and TRBJ2-1; no reliable D call. From germline, CDR1 is LNHDA and CDR2 SQIVND (reference sequence). V was cut by 6 bases and J by 1 base, with 10 bases left in between. This CDR3 has 14 residues. The CDR3 spells CASRGEPSYNEQFF. The CDR3 coding sequence is TGTGCCAGTAGGGGCGAACCTTCCTACAATGAGCAGTTCTTC.

Comments on this clone: Different DNA sequences within this sample yield the same CDR3. The rearrangement joins TRBV7-2 to TRBJ1-5; D remains unclear. In germline, CDR1 is SGHTA, CDR2 FQGNSA. V was clipped by 1 base and J by 7 bases, with 5 bases between them. This CDR3 has 12 residues. DNA for the CDR3: TGTGCCAGCAGCTTAGGCAGACAGCCCCAGCATTTT. Its translation: CASSLGRQPQHF.

This clone has more than one count but fewer than ten. The chain joins TRBV5-4 to TRBJ2-4; D might be TRBD2 (6 bases). The length of the CDR3 is 15 residues. V lost 3 bases and J lost 0, with 10 bases in between. Germline loops: CDR1 SGHNT, CDR2 YYREEE (reference sequence). DNA for the CDR3: TGTGCCAGCAGCTCGAGAGCGGGAGCCAAAAACATTCAGTACTTC. Its translation: CASSSRAGAKNIQYF. The full variable domain, its missing parts supplied by reference TRBV5-4 and TRBJ2-4, is ETGVTQSPTHLIKTRGQQVTLRCSSQSGHNTVSWYQQALGQGPQFIFQYYREEENGRGNFPPRFSGLQFPNYSSELNVNALELDDSALYLCASSSRAGAKNIQYFGAGTRLSVL.

The table lists this clone with a few counts. The V call is TRBV5-6, the J call TRBJ2-7; TRBD1 matches at 8 bases. CDR3 length equals 15 residues. Looked up from germline, CDR1 is SGHDT and CDR2 is YYEEEE. J gave up 0 bases and V 1 base, and 3 bases lay outside the gene matches. The CDR3 loop is CASSLPTGDSYEQYF. The CDR3 DNA reads as TGTGCCAGCAGCTTGCCGACAGGGGACTCCTACGAGCAGTACTTC.

This clone was counted between two and nine times. The CDR3 sequence: CASSLLVFYEQYF. CDR3 DNA: TGTGCCAGTAGTTTATTGGTTTTCTACGAGCAGTACTTC. The chain has TRBV19 and TRBJ2-7; D is ambiguous. Germline V gene data show CDR1 as LNHDA and CDR2 as SQIVND (reference sequence). The CDR3 has 13 residues. Trimming left V 5 bases short and J 3 bases short, with 11 bases between.

The CDR3 loop is CASSPPSVTGQETQYF. The CDR3 coding sequence is TGTGCCAGCTCACCACCGTCTGTAACAGGACAAGAGACCCAGTACTTC. V gene TRBV18 combines with J gene TRBJ2-5; TRBD1 is a possible D gene (5 bases). V shed 0 bases and J shed 2 bases, with 13 bases lying between them. The V gene's germline CDR1 is KGHSH and CDR2 LQKENI. The CDR3 covers 16 residues.

The rearrangement uses TRBV19 and TRBJ2-3; D uncertain. The germline CDR1 and CDR2 sequences are LNHDA and SQIVND (reference sequence). The V end lost 4 bases, the J end lost 5 bases, and 13 bases lay between the germline ends. The CDR3 runs to 14 residues. The CDR3 sequence is CASSTPGKIDTQYF. CDR3 bases: TGTGCCAGTAGTACCCCCGGAAAGATAGATACGCAGTATTTT.

The chain carries TRBV9 and TRBJ2-7; D is uncertain. Per the germline V gene, CDR1 is SGDLS and CDR2 is YYNGEE. The CDR3 has 16 residues. V was shortened by 0 bases and J by 3 bases, with 16 bases between the two germline ends. CDR3 sequence: CASSVGQSPSLYEQYF. Written as DNA, the CDR3 is TGTGCCAGCAGCGTAGGGCAGTCCCCCTCCCTCTACGAGCAGTACTTC.

This clone showed up just a few times. The chain combines TRBV6-6 with TRBJ2-5; a possible D gene is TRBD2 (5 bases). CDR1 is MNHNY, CDR2 SVGAGI, per germline (reference sequence). V gave up 2 bases and J gave up 4 bases, with 11 bases separating them. The CDR3 contains 14 residues. CDR3 amino acids: CASSYKREGETQYF. In DNA form, the CDR3 reads TGTGCCAGCAGTTACAAACGTGAGGGAGAGACCCAGTACTTC.

The chain employs TRBV2 and TRBJ2-2; TRBD1 matches 7 bases. The trim removed 4 bases at V and 2 bases at J, leaving 4 bases unmatched. There are 15 residues in the CDR3. Germline V gives CDR1 SNHLY, CDR2 FYNNEI. Written as DNA, the CDR3 is TGTGCCAGCAGTGTAGGGGACAGCAACACCGGGGAGCTGTTTTTT. This sequence encodes CASSVGDSNTGELFF.

The gene calls are TRBV7-2 and TRBJ1-3; TRBD1 is a possible D gene (6 bases). The CDR3 sequence is 17 residues long. Deletions cut 2 bases from V and 1 base from J, with 15 bases between. CDR1 is SGHTA and CDR2 is FQGNSA in the germline V gene. CDR3 sequence reads: CASSLLPGASSGNTIYF. The CDR3 DNA is TGTGCCAGCAGCTTACTCCCGGGGGCGAGTTCTGGAAACACCATATATTTT.

This clone was seen only a few times. The rearrangement uses TRBV18 and TRBJ2-3; D is perhaps TRBD2 (5 bases). Trimming cost V 4 bases and J 4 bases, with 9 bases left between them. Germline CDR1 and CDR2: KGHSH and LQKENI. CDR3 length: 13 residues. The CDR3 sequence is CASSLSEADTQYF. For the CDR3, the DNA is TGTGCCAGCTCACTATCGGAGGCAGATACGCAGTATTTT. Variable domain in full (rest from reference TRBV18 and TRBJ2-3): NAGVMQNPRHLVRRRGQEARLRCSPMKGHSHVYWYRQLPEEGLKFMVYLQKENIIDESGMPKERFSAEFPKEGPSILRIQQVVRGDSAAYFCASSLSEADTQYFGPGTRLTVL.

This clone was seen only a few times. The chain links TRBV6-4 to TRBJ2-7; D is perhaps TRBD1 or TRBD2 (6 bases each). This CDR3 contains 15 residues. Germline V gene data show CDR1 as MRHNA and CDR2 as SNTAGT. Trimming took off 4 bases at V and 5 bases at J, with 18 bases between the two ends. In nucleotides, the CDR3 is TGTGCCAGCAGTGCTCAGCCTGGGGGGCAGGACGAGCAGTACTTC. Its translation is CASSAQPGGQDEQYF.

This clone was counted only a few times. The sample contains more than one DNA sequence encoding this CDR3. V usage is TRBV6-5 and J usage is TRBJ2-5; maybe TRBD2 (5 bases). CDR1 and CDR2 (germline): MNHEY, SVGAGI. The germline V and J ends were trimmed by 3 bases and 1 base, with 9 bases remaining between them. CDR3 size: 14 residues. CDR3 sequence (DNA): TGTGCCAGCAGTTATGGAGGATCCCAAGAGACCCAGTACTTC. It codes for CASSYGGSQETQYF.